The 26 T cell receptor beta chains listed next were all sequenced from one sample in a study of shared clonotypes between healthy human individuals. Positive CCR7 selection of CD45RO-negative cells yielded the naive CD8 cells, and terminally differentiated effector memory CD45RA+ cells were excluded. Sequencing used immunoSEQ multiplex PCR; TCRdb keeps in-frame clones, though not all of them. This sample has some 2,000,000 clones, with approximately 94% found just once. The specimen sequenced was naive CD8+ T cells sorted from blood. These receptors were taken from a man younger than 30 in good health.

V is TRBV10-1 and J is TRBJ2-5; D remains unclear. The CDR3 covers 13 residues. Germline V CDR1 and CDR2: WNHNN, SYGVQD (reference sequence). V lost 4 bases and J 2 bases, leaving 8 bases between the germline ends. The CDR3 here is CASSGSRQETQYF. DNA of the CDR3: TGCGCCAGCAGTGGGAGTAGACAAGAGACCCAGTACTTC.

A note on this clone: This same CDR3 is encoded by further DNA sequences in the sample. V is TRBV5-6 and J is TRBJ2-7, with D uncertain. The CDR3 loop spans 12 amino acids. Trimming pared 0 bases from V and 6 bases from J, leaving 7 bases between. CDR1 is SGHDT, CDR2 YYEEEE, per germline. CDR3 nucleotide sequence: TGTGCCAGCAGCTTGGACGTAGGCGAGCAGTACTTC. Amino acids: CASSLDVGEQYF.

V gene TRBV4-1 combines with J gene TRBJ1-1; 9 bases align to TRBD1. The V gene end was trimmed by 5 bases and the J gene end by 1 base; junction bases not matched to a gene: 5. The CDR3 runs 15 residues. Germline values: CDR1 MGHRA, CDR2 YSYEKL. CDR3 sequence reads: CASSRGTGSNTEAFF. Written as DNA, the CDR3 is TGCGCCAGCAGCAGAGGGACAGGGTCGAACACTGAAGCTTTCTTT.

Notes on this clone: Other DNA sequences from this sample encode an identical CDR3 as well. The rearrangement uses TRBV4-3 and TRBJ2-7; 10 positions match TRBD2. This CDR3 comprises 14 residues. Trimming at V came to 4 bases and at J to 2 bases, leaving 2 bases not matched to a gene. Germline V lookup: CDR1 LGHNA, CDR2 YSLEER. CDR3 amino acids: CASSPGLATYEQYF. CDR3 DNA sequence: TGCGCCAGCAGCCCGGGACTAGCGACCTACGAGCAGTACTTC.

The chain has TRBV28 and TRBJ1-1, with a possible D match to TRBD1 (5 bases). Germline V gene data show CDR1 as MDHEN and CDR2 as SYDVKM. CDR3 length: 13 amino acids. V was pared by 4 bases and J by 5 bases, with 11 bases between. CDR3 sequence (DNA): TGTGCCAGCAGTTACGGGACGGATACTGAAGCTTTCTTT. Residues: CASSYGTDTEAFF.

This clone appeared a single time. The CDR3 protein is CASSLLGTGDNEQYF. As DNA, the CDR3 is TGTGCCAGCAGTTTATTGGGGACAGGGGACAACGAGCAGTACTTC. The rearrangement uses TRBV27 and TRBJ2-7; TRBD1 agrees at 10 bases. The CDR3 length is 15 residues. V shed 1 base, J shed 5 bases, and the junction held 5 bases outside the gene matches. CDR1 is MNHEY and CDR2 is SMNVEV in the germline V gene (reference sequence).

The chain joins TRBV6-1 to TRBJ1-1; 9 bases map to TRBD1. V trimming: 2 bases; J trimming: 7 bases; junction bases outside the gene matches: 8. Germline values: CDR1 MNHNS, CDR2 SASEGT. The CDR3 runs 15 residues. CDR3 sequence (DNA): TGTGCCAGCAGTGAACCTTGGACAGGGGTCTTTGAAGCTTTCTTT. Its translation is CASSEPWTGVFEAFF.

The V and J genes are TRBV19 and TRBJ2-1; D may be TRBD2 (6 bases). Germline V lookup: CDR1 LNHDA, CDR2 SQIVND (reference sequence). This CDR3 has 16 amino acids. The V gene lost 3 bases and the J gene lost 6 bases, with 18 bases spanning the gap. The DNA for the CDR3 is TGTGCCAGTAGTATTAGTCCGGGACTCCTACCCAATGAGCAGTTCTTC. Its translation is CASSISPGLLPNEQFF. Combining the CDR3 with reference TRBV19 and TRBJ2-1 gives the whole variable domain DGGITQSPKYLFRKEGQNVTLSCEQNLNHDAMYWYRQDPGQGLRLIYYSQIVNDFQKGDIAEGYSVSREKKESFPLTVTSAQKNPTAFYLCASSISPGLLPNEQFFGPGTRLTVL.

This chain uses TRBV19 with TRBJ2-5; D gene uncertain. The germline V and J ends were trimmed by 2 bases and 4 bases, with 8 bases remaining between them. Germline V lookup: CDR1 LNHDA, CDR2 SQIVND (reference sequence). The CDR3 consists of 13 residues. In DNA form, the CDR3 reads TGTGCCAGTAGTATACTGAATGGAGAGACCCAGTACTTC. Residues: CASSILNGETQYF.

The J gene is TRBJ1-2, the V gene TRBV7-8; D might be TRBD1 (6 bases). V shed 5 bases and J shed 3 bases, with 13 bases lying between them. This CDR3 is 14 amino acids long. The germline V gene has CDR1 SGHVS and CDR2 FQNEAQ. In DNA form, the CDR3 reads TGTGCCAGCAGCCGGGGGGGGCAGGACTATGGCTACACCTTC. This encodes CASSRGGQDYGYTF. Drawing the rest from reference TRBV7-8 and TRBJ1-2, the complete variable domain is GAGVSQSPRYKVAKRGQDVALRCDPISGHVSLFWYQQALGQGPEFLTYFQNEAQLDKSGLPSDRFFAERPEGSVSTLKIQRTQQEDSAVYLCASSRGGQDYGYTFGSGTRLTVV.

This rearrangement joins TRBV7-9 to TRBJ1-6; D not certain. V was pared by 6 bases and J by 5 bases, with 5 bases between. The V gene's germline CDR1 is SEHNR and CDR2 FQNEAQ (reference sequence). The CDR3 sequence is 12 residues long. The CDR3 coding sequence is TGTGCCAGCAGAGCTAATAATTCACCCCTCCACTTT. Translated, it gives CASRANNSPLHF.

The chain recombines TRBV4-1 with TRBJ2-2, with TRBD1 identical over 7 bases. Germline CDR1 is MGHRA and CDR2 is YSYEKL. V was clipped by 3 bases and J by 6 bases; unmatched bases: 10. The CDR3 loop spans 16 amino acids. CDR3 DNA sequence: TGCGCCAGCAGCCACGCTGGGACAGTTCAAGCCGGGGAGCTGTTTTTT. This codes for CASSHAGTVQAGELFF.

This chain uses TRBV28 with TRBJ1-1; D is uncertain. CDR3 length equals 17 residues. The germline V gene encodes CDR1 MDHEN and CDR2 SYDVKM. Deletions cut 4 bases from V and 4 bases from J, with 22 bases between. In DNA, the CDR3 is TGTGCCAGCAGTTCCACCCTTGAGCAGGACCGCGGCACTGAAGCTTTCTTT. This codes for CASSSTLEQDRGTEAFF.

This chain joins TRBV25-1 and TRBJ2-2; perhaps TRBD1 as D (6 bases). In germline, CDR1 is MGHDK, CDR2 SYGVNS. V shed 3 bases and J shed 2 bases, with 10 bases lying between them. The CDR3 is made up of 15 amino acids. CDR3 residues: CASSDWDTNTGELFF. The DNA for the CDR3 is TGTGCCAGCAGTGACTGGGACACCAACACCGGGGAGCTGTTTTTT.

This rearrangement joins TRBV15 to TRBJ2-5; no reliable D call. The CDR3 covers 14 residues. Germline-derived CDR1 and CDR2 are LNHNV and YYDKDF (reference sequence). V was cut by 1 base and J by 1 base, with 7 bases left in between. CDR3 coding DNA: TGTGCCACCAGCAGAGTTGCCAGCCAAGAGACCCAGTACTTC. It is translated as CATSRVASQETQYF.

This clone appeared once. The sample contains more than one DNA sequence encoding this CDR3. The chain uses TRBV27 and TRBJ1-1; the D gene is possibly TRBD1 (6 bases). Germline V CDR1 and CDR2: MNHEY, SMNVEV (reference sequence). Trimming took off 1 base at V and 1 base at J, with 7 bases between the two ends. The CDR3 contains 14 residues. The CDR3 DNA reads as TGTGCCAGCAGTTTATGGGGGCCGAACACTGAAGCTTTCTTT. Translated, it gives CASSLWGPNTEAFF.

V is TRBV6-1 and J is TRBJ2-5; the D is unclear. Germline V lookup: CDR1 MNHNS, CDR2 SASEGT. The germline V and J ends were trimmed by 3 bases and 2 bases, with 7 bases remaining between them. The CDR3 length is 13 residues. The DNA of the CDR3 is TGTGCCAGCAGTGACACCACACAAGAGACCCAGTACTTC. Encoded protein: CASSDTTQETQYF.

The J gene is TRBJ1-1, the V gene TRBV5-1; 7 bases are a match to TRBD1. CDR3 length: 14 residues. Looked up from germline, CDR1 is SGHRS and CDR2 is YFSETQ. With 4 bases clipped from V and 1 base from J, the junction kept 4 bases outside the gene matches. The CDR3 spells CASSQNRGNTEAFF. The DNA for the CDR3 is TGCGCCAGCAGCCAGAACAGGGGGAACACTGAAGCTTTCTTT. Full variable domain (outside the CDR3, taken from reference TRBV5-1 and TRBJ1-1): KAGVTQTPRYLIKTRGQQVTLSCSPISGHRSVSWYQQTPGQGLQFLFEYFSETQRNKGNFPGRFSGRQFSNSRSEMNVSTLELGDSALYLCASSQNRGNTEAFFGQGTRLTVV.

The chain uses TRBV7-8 and TRBJ1-2; the D is unclear. Germline CDR1 and CDR2: SGHVS and FQNEAQ. This CDR3 has 13 residues. V lost 1 base to trimming and J lost 2 bases, with 5 bases between them. The CDR3 region has the DNA TGTGCCAGCAGCTTAGACCAGAACTATGGCTACACCTTC. This encodes CASSLDQNYGYTF.

The chain couples TRBV5-4 to TRBJ2-7; a weak D match, TRBD1 (5 bases). Trimming took 4 bases from V and 3 from J, leaving 14 bases between them. The germline CDR1 and CDR2 sequences are SGHNT and YYREEE (reference sequence). The CDR3 sequence is 14 residues long. The chain's CDR3 is CASSDSNSNYEQYF. In nucleotides, the CDR3 is TGTGCCAGCAGCGACAGCAATTCCAACTACGAGCAGTACTTC.

The V and J genes are TRBV6-1 and TRBJ2-7, with 11 bases aligning to TRBD2. CDR3 length: 15 residues. Germline V gives CDR1 MNHNS, CDR2 SASEGT. V shed 3 bases and J 2 bases; nucleotides not matched to a gene: 3. CDR3 coding DNA: TGTGCCAGCAGTGACACGGGACTAGCGGCCTACGAGCAGTACTTC. Residues: CASSDTGLAAYEQYF.

V gene TRBV15 combines with J gene TRBJ1-1; possibly TRBD1 for D (5 bases). The CDR3 sequence is 16 residues long. The V and J ends lost 4 bases and 4 bases respectively, with 19 bases between them. Germline V gene data show CDR1 as LNHNV and CDR2 as YYDKDF (reference sequence). The CDR3 coding sequence is TGTGCCACCAGCATGACGGGGGGTGTTCGTGGCACTGAAGCTTTCTTT. Translated: CATSMTGGVRGTEAFF.

The chain's CDR3 is CASSPDDYMETQYF. CDR3 in DNA: TGTGCCAGCAGCCCGGACGATTATATGGAGACCCAGTACTTC. The chain joins TRBV11-2 to TRBJ2-5; D not certain. Germline V gene data show CDR1 as SGHAT and CDR2 as FQNNGV. The length of the CDR3 is 14 residues. Deletions cut 5 bases from V and 5 bases from J, with 15 bases between.

This sequence joins TRBV5-4 and TRBJ2-7, with D maybe TRBD2 (7 bases). Germline V gene data show CDR1 as SGHNT and CDR2 as YYREEE (reference sequence). The V end lost 10 bases, the J end lost 0 bases, and 17 bases lay between the germline ends. The CDR3 totals 14 residues. The CDR3 sequence is CASRGGPGSYEQYF. The DNA of the CDR3 is TGTGCCTCTCGCGGGGGCCCAGGCTCCTACGAGCAGTACTTC.

The chain links TRBV11-2 to TRBJ2-7, with D possibly TRBD2 on 6 matching bases. The ends were cut back, 5 bases at V and 6 bases at J, with 14 bases in the middle. Looked up from germline, CDR1 is SGHAT and CDR2 is FQNNGV. The CDR3 totals 13 residues. The CDR3 reads CASSPIAAPEQYF. In DNA, the CDR3 is TGTGCCAGCAGCCCCATAGCGGCTCCCGAGCAGTACTTC. Using reference TRBV11-2 and TRBJ2-7 for the parts outside the CDR3, the full variable domain is EAGVAQSPRYKIIEKRQSVAFWCNPISGHATLYWYQQILGQGPKLLIQFQNNGVVDDSQLPKDRFSAERLKGVDSTLKIQPAKLEDSAVYLCASSPIAAPEQYFGPGTRLTVT.

As for this clone: The identical CDR3 is also encoded by other nucleotide sequences in the sample. The chain employs TRBV27 and TRBJ2-7; maybe TRBD2 (6 bases). The ends were cut back, 5 bases at V and 2 bases at J, with 10 bases in the middle. The CDR3 contains 13 residues. Germline V gene lookup returns CDR1 MNHEY and CDR2 SMNVEV (reference sequence). This CDR3 is CASSPGTAYEQYF. The DNA of the CDR3 is TGTGCCAGCAGTCCCGGGACTGCCTACGAGCAGTACTTC.